Detailed here is one T cell receptor (beta chain). There are 16 residues in the CDR3. V shed 4 bases and J 5 bases; nucleotides not matched to a gene: 9. Germline V gene data show CDR1 as SGHRS and CDR2 as YFSETQ. The assay was immunoSEQ multiplex PCR, and TCRdb's table has in-frame clones only and misses some. The table lists tens of thousands of clones, under 95% of them singletons. This entry is derived from a study of cytomegalovirus exposure and HLA in healthy donors. This sequence joins TRBV5-1 and TRBJ1-1; TRBD1 matches at 12 bases. Sequencing was performed on PBMCs. The sequence was obtained from a woman younger than 45 in good health and CMV-seronegative. CDR3 in amino acids: CASSVRDRGLRTEAFF. The CDR3 region has the DNA TGCGCCAGCAGCGTACGGGACAGGGGGCTTAGAACTGAAGCTTTCTTT. Filled out from reference TRBV5-1 and TRBJ1-1, the complete variable domain reads KAGVTQTPRYLIKTRGQQVTLSCSPISGHRSVSWYQQTPGQGLQFLFEYFSETQRNKGNFPGRFSGRQFSNSRSEMNVSTLELGDSALYLCASSVRDRGLRTEAFFGQGTRLTVV.